The table lists the clone carrying this TCR beta chain with a count of one. The data stem from a study of blood T cell repertoires in COVID-19. On the study more broadly: Acute-phase and convalescent COVID-19 samples originated in the United States, Italy and Spain. Sources were T cells, B-cell-depleted T cells, or PBMCs; the material itself was cDNA or gDNA.

In the source study's methods: For nucleated cells, counts were estimated from reference gene primer amplification. Data came from immunoSEQ multiplex PCR; TCRdb stores just in-frame clones and leaves some out. D and trimming come from the DNA, and the V and J calls and clone size come from that table. Here the sample spans a few hundred thousand clones, more than 65% being singletons. Germline loops: CDR1 LGHDT, CDR2 YNNKEL (reference sequence). The CDR3 loop spans 18 amino acids. Trimming removed 4 bases from V and 0 bases from J, with 19 bases in between. The specimen was peripheral blood. This TCR derives from a middle-aged woman who had recovered from COVID-19. V usage is TRBV3-1 (or the pseudogene TRBV3-2) and J usage is TRBJ1-3; D gene unclear. The CDR3 region has the DNA TGTGCCAGCAGCCCCCCTGGGCCAAATACTGACTCTGGAAACACCATATATTTT. Its protein is CASSPPGPNTDSGNTIYF.